This record concerns one T cell receptor (beta chain) sequence. This clonotype has a handful of counts. Its specific antigen is unknown. Per-base quality was not reported, and no clone a single base away is much larger than it. CDR1 and CDR2, looked up from the germline V gene, are MGHRA and YSYEKL. V is trimmed back by 7 bases and J by 4 bases, and the junction contains 9 bases that no gene match accounts for. The CDR3 holds 15 amino acids from the cysteine to the phenylalanine. The retained sequence is limited to the CDR3, 45 bases, with the frame set at the first base. The TCR beta CDR3 regions were amplified from RNA transcripts. The TCR CDR3 was subjected to a first round of RT-PCR using the HTBI primer set and the Qiagen OneStep RT-PCR kit. A second multiplex PCR round built the libraries, followed by size selection and purification. Paired-end sequencing of the libraries was performed with 100 bp reads on an Illumina HiSeq2000. In the paper's pipeline: Raw data were processed with SOAPnuke, discarding reads with adapters, uncalled bases, mean Phred below 15, or no exact constant-primer or identifier match. High-quality paired reads were merged with COPE v1.2.5, and unique nucleotide sequences were defined as clonotypes. MiTCR v1.1 was used to align clonotypes to the IMGT TRBV, TRBD and TRBJ reference segments. Analysis was restricted to V-J combinations with a frequency above 0.0001, which covered 99% to 99.2% of repertoires. The TCS score was defined as F50 (clonal expansion) divided by E x V (chaos), with BLOSUM62-based TCRdist calculated between CDR3 peptides within each V-J. Welch's t-statistics and random forest reduced several hundred V-J features to roughly 13, which were used in a naive Bayes classifier (R e1071). TCRdb's own reprocessing of the public reads used fastp at Q25 and MiXCR and kept productive beta chains. Identical CDR3 proteins give one entry, which carries the most common genes and DNA. TCRdb's processing, not the authors', yielded these V and J calls. Present in this sample are fewer than 800,000 distinct CDR3 sequences, approximately 16% of which were seen just once. The ten biggest clones cover under 9.5% of the sample.

The record originates from a study of T cells in Graves' hyperthyroidism and ophthalmopathy (dated by TCRdb to between 2018 and 2021). In terms of the full investigation: Peripheral blood samples were taken at initial diagnosis, before any treatment was given. To identify distinguishing TCR V-J signatures, a discovery cohort of around 98 patients was used, comprising roughly 45 with Graves' ophthalmopathy and around 60 with stable Graves' hyperthyroidism. Prospective prediction of ophthalmopathy was tested in an independent validation cohort consisting of about 20 hyperthyroidism patients and around 16 patients who later progressed to ophthalmopathy. The roughly 100 discovery patients were randomly divided into training and test sets at a 7:3 ratio. Thyroid tissue and blood T-cell repertoires from six Graves' hyperthyroidism patients were also compared in the study. Following sampling, methimazole starting at 30 mg daily was given to hyperthyroidism patients, and high-dose intravenous methylprednisolone was given to ophthalmopathy patients. The paper reports TCR Vbeta CDR3 sequencing of more than 120 peripheral blood samples: some 44 ophthalmopathy, about 75 hyperthyroidism and around 17 progressor patients.

The paper's findings and limits, for the study overall: A model built on a 13 V-J signature distinguished ophthalmopathy from stable hyperthyroidism, reaching around 88% sensitivity and 81.08% specificity in cross-validation and 80%/75% in testing. No statistical method was used to fix the sample size in advance, and group allocation was not hidden from the investigators. Blood samples also contained most of the expanded thyroid clonotypes (frequency above 0.001), which suggests that blood repertoires may reflect thyroid immune responses. In validation, the model predicted progression to ophthalmopathy a median of 6.5 months before onset, with roughly 70% sensitivity and roughly 73% specificity.

Stable Graves' hyperthyroidism was defined as no progression to ophthalmopathy during 18 months of follow-up. Hyperthyroidism patients were newly diagnosed, had a disease duration of under 2 months, and were aged 18 to 65 years. The study excluded patients with uncontrolled infections, other autoimmune diseases, pregnancy or lactation. Diagnoses relied on clinical symptoms, serum thyroxine and TRAb, thyroid ultrasound and orbital computed tomography. PBMCs were separated from 8 to 10 ml of fresh peripheral blood using Ficoll-Paque density gradient centrifugation. Total RNA was extracted using Trizol reagent, and RNA quality was assessed on an Agilent 2100 Bioanalyzer.

The specimen was blood. The chain was built from TRBV4-1 and TRBJ2-1, with 8 bases aligning to TRBD2. This TCR came from a man between 18 and 29 years old with Graves' hyperthyroidism. The base sequence is TGCGCCAGCACCCTAGGGGGACTAGGGTACAATGAGCAGTTCTTC. Its product reads: CASTLGGLGYNEQFF.